The next 24 T cell receptor beta chains were all read from a single sample in a study of molecular identifiers for immune sequencing clone quantification. TCRdb ran MiXCR on the PCR reads and lists one entry per CDR3 protein. The sample yields some 680,000 distinct CDR3 sequences, roughly 23% seen once. Sequenced material: naive CD8+ T cells from blood, with Jurkat cell RNA spiked in. Sample subset: FACS-sorted CD8+CD4-CCR7+CD45RA+ naive T cells. The source is a human donor in good health. Some libraries in this study had Jurkat cell RNA spiked in.

The chain links TRBV4-3 to TRBJ2-7; D not certain. The CDR3 consists of 17 residues. CDR1 and CDR2 from the germline V gene are LGHNA and YSLEER. Trimming shortened V by 0 bases and J by 1 base, and 16 bases separated the two germline ends. The CDR3 region is CASSQDSGRSSSYEQYF. The CDR3, as DNA: TGCGCCAGCAGCCAAGACTCGGGTAGGTCTAGTTCCTACGAGCAGTACTTC.

This clonotype appeared many times. The rearrangement uses TRBV9 and TRBJ2-3; 10 bases fit TRBD1. The CDR3 extends over 17 amino acids. Trimming at V came to 4 bases and at J to 4 bases, leaving 12 bases not matched to a gene. The V gene's germline CDR1 is SGDLS and CDR2 YYNGEE. CDR3 sequence (DNA): TGTGCCAGCAGCTTAGACGGGACAGGGGAAGTTTCAGATACGCAGTATTTT. It is translated as CASSLDGTGEVSDTQYF.

A few counts support this clonotype. V usage is TRBV2 and J usage is TRBJ2-1; D is perhaps TRBD2 (5 bases). This CDR3 has 13 amino acids. The germline V gene has CDR1 SNHLY and CDR2 FYNNEI. V gave up 3 bases and J gave up 9 bases, with 12 bases separating them. The CDR3 DNA sequence: TGTGCCAGCAGTGAGGGTGAGGCGGGTGAGCAGTTCTTC. Its protein product is CASSEGEAGEQFF.

The rearrangement joins TRBV14 to TRBJ2-5; 8 bases fit TRBD2. With V trimmed by 0 bases and J by 2 bases, 23 bases remained unmatched. This CDR3 region has 22 residues. CDR1 and CDR2 (germline): SGHDN, FVKESK. The chain's CDR3 is CASSQDPLGPTAGVRKQETQYF. CDR3 bases: TGTGCCAGCAGCCAAGATCCCCTTGGGCCGACAGCGGGAGTAAGGAAGCAAGAGACCCAGTACTTC.

As to this clonotype: A much bigger clone sits one base away, suggesting this may be a read error. The genes are TRBV4-1 and TRBJ1-5; TRBD1 matches 8 bases. CDR1 is MGHRA and CDR2 is YSYEKL in the germline V gene. This CDR3 contains 15 residues. The CDR3 DNA follows: TGCGCCAGCAGCCAACAGGGGGCCAGCACTCAGCCCCAGCATTTT. Its protein product is CASSQQGASTQPQHF.

The chain employs TRBV11-3 and TRBJ2-1; TRBD2 is a possible D gene (6 bases). The V and J ends lost 8 bases and 0 bases respectively, with 14 bases between them. CDR1 and CDR2 (germline): SGHNT, YENEEA. The CDR3 length is 15 residues. CDR3 nucleotide sequence: TGTGCCAGCGGCTCCCGGGAGACCTCCTACAATGAGCAGTTCTTC. It codes for CASGSRETSYNEQFF. Full variable domain (outside the CDR3, taken from reference TRBV11-3 and TRBJ2-1): EAGVVQSPRYKIIEKKQPVAFWCNPISGHNTLYWYLQNLGQGPELLIRYENEEAVDDSQLPKDRFSAERLKGVDSTLKIQPAELGDSAVYLCASGSRETSYNEQFFGPGTRLTVL.

This clonotype was picked up many times. The V and J genes are TRBV5-5 and TRBJ2-7, with D perhaps TRBD1 (6 bases). The CDR3 extends over 15 amino acids. Germline loops: CDR1 SGHKS, CDR2 YYEKEE (reference sequence). Deletions cut 0 bases from V and 3 bases from J, with 13 bases between. The CDR3 region is CASSLDFGQSYEQYF. The CDR3 coding sequence is TGTGCCAGCAGCTTGGATTTCGGACAGAGCTACGAGCAGTACTTC.

This clonotype was recorded at least ten times. The V call is TRBV29-1, the J call TRBJ1-1; D not resolved. Germline values: CDR1 SQVTM, CDR2 ANQGSEA. The length of the CDR3 is 10 residues. Trimming shortened V by 3 bases and J by 10 bases, and 9 bases separated the two germline ends. CDR3 in amino acids: CSVDSGLAFF. The CDR3 nucleotides read TGCAGCGTTGACTCCGGGCTAGCTTTCTTT.

Ten or more counts support this clonotype. The chain recombines TRBV4-3 with TRBJ2-3; D is ambiguous. This CDR3 has 15 amino acids. CDR1 LGHNA and CDR2 YSLEER come from the germline V gene. Trimming removed 4 bases at V and 0 bases at J, with 11 bases between. The CDR3 DNA sequence: TGCGCCAGCAGCCGGTATTGGCCGAGCACAGATACGCAGTATTTT. Translation: CASSRYWPSTDTQYF.

This clonotype has ten or more counts. This chain links TRBV12-3 or TRBV12-4 with TRBJ2-5; D is ambiguous. V gave up 1 base and J gave up 2 bases, with 8 bases separating them. The CDR3 has 14 residues. CDR3 nucleotide sequence: TGTGCCAGCAGTTTAGGACTTCGGCAAGAGACCCAGTACTTC. Translated, it gives CASSLGLRQETQYF.

This chain connects TRBV2 to TRBJ2-3; the match to TRBD2 covers 10 bases. Losses at the gene ends were 6 bases for V and 1 base for J; bases not matched to a gene: 4. The CDR3 is made up of 15 amino acids. Germline CDR1 reads SNHLY; CDR2 reads FYNNEI. This CDR3 is CASSDLAGGTDTQYF. CDR3 coding DNA: TGTGCCAGCAGCGACCTAGCGGGGGGCACAGATACGCAGTATTTT.

Remarks on this clonotype: This could be a read error, since a much larger clone is one nucleotide away. The rearrangement joins TRBV10-3 to TRBJ2-4; D call uncertain. The V end was cut by 4 bases, the J end by 3 bases, with 7 bases between. In germline, CDR1 is ENHRY, CDR2 SYGVKD. The CDR3 has 13 residues. Here the CDR3 reads CAISGVDKNIQYF. The CDR3 coding sequence is TGTGCCATCAGTGGTGTCGACAAAAACATTCAGTACTTC.

The chain carries TRBV5-8 and TRBJ2-7, with D possibly matching TRBD2 (5 bases). The CDR3 covers 14 residues. Trimming pared 1 base from V and 1 base from J, leaving 9 bases between. The germline gives CDR1 SGHTS, CDR2 YDEGEE. CDR3 region: CASSLMSGSYEQYF. CDR3 bases: TGTGCCAGCAGCTTGATGAGCGGTTCCTACGAGCAGTACTTC.

With respect to this clonotype: A much larger clonotype is one base distant, so this may be a read error. This CDR3 is missing its conserved last phenylalanine or tryptophan, likely due to a read error. This chain connects TRBV20-1 to TRBJ1-6, with D unresolved. Germline CDR1 reads DFQATT; CDR2 reads SNEGSKA (reference sequence). Deletions cut 0 bases from V and 10 bases from J, with 22 bases between. The CDR3 runs to 17 residues. The chain's CDR3 is CSARDHAFLVSNSPLHL. CDR3 bases: TGCAGTGCTAGAGATCACGCGTTTTTGGTGTCTAACTCACCCCTCCACCTT.

This sequence joins TRBV6-2 or TRBV6-3 and TRBJ2-7, with 8 bases lining up with TRBD2. The V gene's germline CDR1 is MNHEY and CDR2 SVGEGT. There are 14 residues in the CDR3. Trimming at V came to 2 bases and at J to 9 bases, leaving 9 bases not matched to a gene. In DNA, the CDR3 is TGTGCCAGCAGTTACCGGGAGGGCCTCGGGGGGCAGTACTTC. Encoded protein: CASSYREGLGGQYF.

Many counts were recorded for this clonotype. The V gene is TRBV6-5, the J gene TRBJ1-5, with D possibly being TRBD1 (5 bases). V gave up 6 bases and J gave up 3 bases, with 12 bases separating them. The CDR3 contains 14 residues. Germline CDR1 and CDR2: MNHEY and SVGAGI. CDR3 sequence reads: CASSHDSFNQPQHF. DNA for the CDR3: TGTGCCAGCAGCCACGACAGCTTCAATCAGCCCCAGCATTTT.

The chain recombines TRBV4-3 with TRBJ1-2, with D unclear. Trimming removed 7 bases at V and 1 base at J, with 16 bases between. The CDR3 is 15 amino acids. CDR1 and CDR2 (germline): LGHNA, YSLEER. The CDR3 sequence is CASTPASVGNYGYTF. CDR3 bases: TGCGCCAGCACCCCTGCCAGCGTGGGTAACTATGGCTACACCTTC.

The table lists this clonotype with many counts. The V gene is TRBV14, the J gene TRBJ1-1; no firm D call. V lost 6 bases to trimming and J lost 1 base, with 9 bases between them. The CDR3 sequence is 13 residues long. The germline CDR1 and CDR2 sequences are SGHDN and FVKESK. Written as DNA, the CDR3 is TGTGCCAGCAGTTTCCCAGGGAACACTGAAGCTTTCTTT. This gives the protein CASSFPGNTEAFF.

Regarding this clonotype: Being one base from a much bigger clone, this may be a read error. The chain is built from TRBV4-3 and TRBJ1-4; 8 bases agree with TRBD1. The germline gives CDR1 LGHNA, CDR2 YSLEER. The V gene end was trimmed by 0 bases and the J gene end by 1 base; junction bases not matched to a gene: 4. The CDR3 extends over 17 amino acids. For the CDR3, the DNA is TGCGCCAGCAGCCAAGATTCACAGGGGGTAACTAATGAAAAACTGTTTTTT. Translating gives CASSQDSQGVTNEKLFF.

For this clonotype: A read error may explain this, as a much larger clone is one base away. The CDR3: CASRSNPLSEVQETQCF. In DNA form, the CDR3 reads TGTGCCAGCAGGTCCAACCCATTATCGGAGGTCCAAGAGACCCAGTGCTTC. V is TRBV7-9 and J is TRBJ2-5; weak D call: TRBD2 (5 bases). The CDR3 covers 17 residues. CDR1 is SEHNR, CDR2 FQNEAQ, per germline (reference sequence).

This chain joins TRBV12-5 and TRBJ2-3; TRBD2 might be the D (6 bases). This CDR3 has 17 amino acids. The V and J ends lost 3 bases and 1 base respectively, with 17 bases between them. Germline V gene lookup returns CDR1 LGHNT and CDR2 FRNRAP. The CDR3 spells CASGFWNGGMGTDTQYF. The CDR3 bases are TGTGCTAGTGGTTTTTGGAATGGGGGGATGGGCACAGATACGCAGTATTTT.

Of note for this clonotype: This clone may be a read error of a much larger clone one base away. The V call is TRBV4-3, the J call TRBJ2-1; a weak D match, TRBD1 (5 bases). Germline V lookup: CDR1 LGHNA, CDR2 YSLEER. V lost 1 base and J lost 12, with 10 bases in between. The CDR3 sequence is 12 residues long. CDR3 sequence reads: CASSQGGQGQFF. The CDR3 DNA reads TGCGCCAGCAGCCAAGGGGGCCAGGGGCAGTTCTTC.

In its sample, this clonotype was seen a few times. The chain is built from TRBV4-1 and TRBJ2-2; 7 bases match TRBD1. CDR3 length: 18 residues. CDR1 is MGHRA, CDR2 YSYEKL, per germline. The trim removed 1 base at V and 4 bases at J, leaving 12 bases unmatched. The CDR3 nucleotides read TGCGCCAGCAGCCAAGTCCAGGTTCTGACAGGGCCCACCGGGGAGCTGTTTTTT. Protein: CASSQVQVLTGPTGELFF.

Regarding this clonotype: A single base separates this from a much larger clone, so it may be a read error. The genes are TRBV7-9 and TRBJ2-7; possibly TRBD1 or TRBD2 for D (6 bases each). The ends were cut back, 3 bases at V and 6 bases at J, with 15 bases in the middle. The CDR3 length is 14 residues. CDR1 is SEHNR, CDR2 FQNEAQ, per germline (reference sequence). Written as DNA, the CDR3 is TGTGCCAGCAGCTTCAGACAGGAGGGGTTCGAGCAGTACTTC. Its translation is CASSFRQEGFEQYF.